The 5 T cell receptor beta chains reported below all come from one sample, sequenced in a study of blood T cell repertoires in COVID-19. Clones were read by immunoSEQ multiplex PCR, and TCRdb kept only the in-frame ones, dropping some. This sample carries about 130,000 clones, 80% to 85% of them seen once, and the ten largest clones take about 18%. Sequencing was performed on PBMCs or T cells enriched from blood (not recorded which). The receptors were sampled from a man younger than 40 who had recovered from COVID-19.

The rearrangement uses TRBV27 and TRBJ2-2; D gene ambiguous. The V end was cut by 1 base, the J end by 1 base, with 4 bases between. There are 14 residues in the CDR3. Germline CDR1 MNHEY, CDR2 SMNVEV (reference sequence). CDR3 residues: CASSLWRNTGELFF. The CDR3 region has the DNA TGTGCCAGCAGTTTATGGAGGAACACCGGGGAGCTGTTTTTT.

V gene TRBV10-3 combines with J gene TRBJ1-5, with 9 bases identical to TRBD1. CDR1 is ENHRY, CDR2 SYGVKD, per germline. The J segment lost 6 bases and the V segment lost 3 bases, leaving 9 bases of the junction unmatched. This CDR3 region has 16 residues. CDR3 protein: CAISESTGTGFQPQHF. CDR3 in DNA: TGTGCCATCAGTGAATCAACCGGGACAGGGTTTCAGCCCCAGCATTTT.

The chain uses TRBV19 and TRBJ1-5; no definite D call. The CDR3 totals 15 residues. V dropped 1 base and J dropped 2 bases, with 9 bases sitting between them. Germline V CDR1 and CDR2: LNHDA, SQIVND (reference sequence). CDR3 in DNA: TGTGCCAGTAGTATAGTATCGTCTGGCAATCAGCCCCAGCATTTT. Its protein product is CASSIVSSGNQPQHF.

The chain couples TRBV3-1 (or the pseudogene TRBV3-2) to TRBJ2-3; D gene uncertain. V lost 1 base, J lost 0 bases, and 8 bases lay in between. The CDR3 runs 15 residues. CDR1 is LGHDT and CDR2 is YNNKEL in the germline V gene (reference sequence). This CDR3 reads CASSQAGASTDTQYF. CDR3 sequence (DNA): TGTGCCAGCAGCCAAGCAGGCGCTAGCACAGATACGCAGTATTTT.

V is TRBV5-1 and J is TRBJ2-3; the match to TRBD2 covers 7 bases. The CDR3 runs 16 residues. J was trimmed by 0 bases and V by 3 bases; bases with no gene match: 7. Germline V lookup: CDR1 SGHRS, CDR2 YFSETQ. CDR3 residues: CASSWGGNRSTDTQYF. CDR3 coding DNA: TGCGCCAGCAGCTGGGGGGGTAACCGAAGCACAGATACGCAGTATTTT.